This T cell receptor beta chain was sequenced in a study of cytomegalovirus exposure and HLA in healthy donors. Study at large: A previous analysis identified around 120 million unique TCR beta sequences derived from about 180 million T cells.

The study's findings and limits: Available immune exposure information covered CMV serostatus only.

Primers included in the PCR were 60 Vbeta and 13 Jbeta primers. This table comes from immunoSEQ multiplex PCR, and its TCRdb copy is limited to in-frame clones, with some not included. The sample records 100,000 to 150,000 clones, roughly 73% being singletons. As regards this clone: No antigen is known for it.

CDR3 length: 15 amino acids. The ends were cut back, 1 base at V and 5 bases at J, with 15 bases in the middle. Per germline, CDR1 SGHDT and CDR2 YYEEEE. The rearrangement joins TRBV5-6 to TRBJ1-1; possibly TRBD1 for D (5 bases). What was sequenced was PBMCs. This clonotype was sampled from a male donor in good health and CMV-seronegative. The CDR3 reads CASSLYEPGRTEAFF. In DNA form, the CDR3 reads TGTGCCAGCAGCTTGTACGAGCCAGGGAGGACTGAAGCTTTCTTT.